This TCR beta chain is from a study of shared clonotypes between healthy human individuals. In the study overall: The cohort had a couple of women and a few men, ages 18 to 49.

This CDR3 is 16 amino acids long. The germline gives CDR1 SQVTM, CDR2 ANQGSEA. The J segment lost 4 bases and the V segment lost 3 bases, leaving 6 bases of the junction unmatched. Method: immunoSEQ multiplex PCR; TCRdb's copy keeps in-frame clones and lacks some. The sample yields 1.4 million to 1.5 million clones, 95% to 97% seen once. Donors, without exception, were Caucasian adults residing in Nashville, Tennessee. This chain joins TRBV29-1 and TRBJ2-1; 13 bases fit TRBD2. Source material: naive CD4+ T cells sorted from blood. The sample's subset: CD45RA+ positively selected. The receptor was derived from a man aged 30-40 years in good health. DNA of the CDR3: TGCAGCGTTGACAGGGGACTAGCGGGAATTTACAATGAGCAGTTCTTC. Protein product: CSVDRGLAGIYNEQFF.